Below are 17 T cell receptor beta chains sequenced from a single sample in a study of cytomegalovirus exposure and HLA in healthy donors (dated by TCRdb to about 2017). The method behind the library was the immunoSEQ multiplex PCR assay. For the multiplex PCR, a mixture combining 60 forward primers for TCR Vbeta segments and 13 reverse primers for TCR Jbeta segments was used. TCRdb's version of the immuneACCESS table is confined to in-frame rearrangements and falls short of the full clone set. An unresolved V gene accounts for under half of the shortfall where checked; the remainder is of unknown origin. Across this sample there are 130,000 or so clones, with roughly 78% seen only once. The ten largest make up less than 6.5% of the sample. The sample consisted of PBMCs. Receptors were obtained from a man in his thirties or forties in good health and CMV-seronegative.

The V call is TRBV5-1, the J call TRBJ1-3; 11 bases align to TRBD1. V was pared by 1 base and J by 0 bases, with 3 bases of the junction left unmatched. In germline, CDR1 is SGHRS, CDR2 YFSETQ. The CDR3 loop spans 17 amino acids. The DNA for the CDR3 is TGCGCCAGCAGCTTGCACGGGACAGGGGGCTCTGGAAACACCATATATTTT. Its translation: CASSLHGTGGSGNTIYF.

The V call is TRBV27, the J call TRBJ2-7, with a tentative D call TRBD1 (6 bases). Germline CDR1 and CDR2: MNHEY and SMNVEV (reference sequence). The CDR3 covers 13 residues. V was shortened by 5 bases and J by 2 bases, with 10 bases between the two germline ends. The CDR3 coding sequence is TGTGCCAGCAGTCCCCAGGGGCCCTACGAGCAGTACTTC. It is translated as CASSPQGPYEQYF.

This clone came up a few times. The CDR3 DNA is TGTGCCAGCAGTTACTCGTTTGGACAGGGGGCGTATGGCTACACCTTC. The encoded protein is CASSYSFGQGAYGYTF. V and J are TRBV6-5 and TRBJ1-2; 11 bases fit TRBD1. The trim removed 0 bases at V and 5 bases at J, leaving 5 bases unmatched. Germline CDR1 reads MNHEY; CDR2 reads SVGAGI. This CDR3 has 16 amino acids.

The chain joins TRBV4-1 to TRBJ2-3, with 10 bases identical to TRBD2. There are 16 residues in the CDR3. V gave up 0 bases and J gave up 4 bases; unmatched junction bases: 4. Germline CDR1 MGHRA, CDR2 YSYEKL. The CDR3 loop reads CASSQEQREGADTQYF. The CDR3 region has the DNA TGCGCCAGCAGCCAAGAACAGCGGGAGGGCGCAGATACGCAGTATTTT.

As DNA, the CDR3 is TGCGCCAGCAGCCAAGGGGCCCGTTCTAGCGGTAACACAGATACGCAGTATTTT. As protein: CASSQGARSSGNTDTQYF. The chain combines TRBV4-3 with TRBJ2-3, with 7 bases matching TRBD2. The junction had 12 bases not matched to a gene; V was cut back by 1 base and J by 2 bases. The CDR3 spans 18 residues. Germline V gene lookup returns CDR1 LGHNA and CDR2 YSLEER.

The rearrangement uses TRBV6-5 and TRBJ2-3; TRBD2 is a possible D gene (5 bases). The CDR3 has 15 amino acids. Germline assignment: CDR1 MNHEY and CDR2 SVGAGI. V was pared by 3 bases and J by 2 bases, with 12 bases between. The CDR3 loop is CASSYGSSTTDTQYF. In DNA form, the CDR3 reads TGTGCCAGCAGTTATGGGAGTAGCACCACAGATACGCAGTATTTT.

This rearrangement joins TRBV5-1 to TRBJ1-1, with D perhaps matching TRBD1 (6 bases). The CDR3 totals 14 residues. The V end was cut by 5 bases, the J end by 2 bases, with 13 bases between. Looked up from germline, CDR1 is SGHRS and CDR2 is YFSETQ. The CDR3 is CASSLLGANTEAFF. The CDR3 coding sequence is TGCGCCAGCAGTTTGCTGGGGGCAAACACTGAAGCTTTCTTT.

V gene TRBV7-9 combines with J gene TRBJ1-6; 7 nucleotides agree with TRBD1. The length of the CDR3 is 16 residues. Germline V lookup: CDR1 SEHNR, CDR2 FQNEAQ (reference sequence). Germline trimming cut 2 bases from V and 7 bases from J; bases unmatched to any gene: 8. CDR3 in amino acids: CASSLNRRGPNSPLHF. The CDR3 bases are TGTGCCAGCAGCTTAAATAGGAGGGGGCCCAATTCACCCCTCCACTTT.

The gene calls are TRBV4-2 and TRBJ2-7, with 7 bases identical to TRBD1. J lost 4 bases, V lost 6 bases, and 6 bases had no gene match. This CDR3 has 13 amino acids. Germline V gene lookup returns CDR1 LGHNA and CDR2 YNFKEQ. The CDR3 protein is CASSQGVSYEQYF. The CDR3 bases are TGTGCCAGCAGTCAGGGGGTATCGTACGAGCAGTACTTC.

The rearrangement uses TRBV4-1 and TRBJ1-2, with TRBD1 as a possible D gene (5 bases). Trimming cost V 1 base and J 0 bases, with 15 bases left between them. In germline, CDR1 is MGHRA, CDR2 YSYEKL. This CDR3 has 17 amino acids. The CDR3 region is CASSQGGGGLANYGYTF. The CDR3 nucleotides read TGCGCCAGCAGCCAAGGGGGGGGAGGATTAGCTAACTATGGCTACACCTTC.

A few counts support this clone. The chain combines TRBV7-2 with TRBJ1-2, with TRBD1 as a possible D gene (5 bases). CDR3 length equals 14 residues. V lost 0 bases and J lost 2, with 7 bases in between. Germline CDR1 SGHTA, CDR2 FQGNSA. This CDR3 reads CASSLAGANYGYTF. For the CDR3, the DNA is TGTGCCAGCAGCTTAGCTGGGGCGAACTATGGCTACACCTTC.

The chain joins TRBV29-1 to TRBJ2-7; D may be TRBD2 (5 bases). From germline, CDR1 is SQVTM and CDR2 ANQGSEA. Deletions cut 0 bases from V and 7 bases from J, with 16 bases between. This CDR3 is built from 14 residues. The CDR3: CSVEDLGYPGEQYF. In nucleotides, the CDR3 is TGCAGCGTTGAAGATCTCGGCTACCCGGGGGAGCAGTACTTC.

This clone was picked up a small number of times. This chain links TRBV9 with TRBJ2-3; 7 nucleotides agree with TRBD1. V lost 6 bases, J lost 0 bases, and 4 bases stayed unmatched. CDR3 length equals 14 residues. The germline gives CDR1 SGDLS, CDR2 YYNGEE. In DNA form, the CDR3 reads TGTGCCAGCAACGAGGGACAGAGCACAGATACGCAGTATTTT. Amino acids: CASNEGQSTDTQYF.

V gene TRBV18 combines with J gene TRBJ2-7, with 12 bases fitting TRBD1. V gave up 4 bases and J gave up 6 bases; unmatched junction bases: 4. The V gene's germline CDR1 is KGHSH and CDR2 LQKENI. The CDR3 is 14 residues long. The CDR3, as DNA: TGTGCCAGCTCACTCGGGACAGGGGGCTCCGAGCAGTACTTC. As protein: CASSLGTGGSEQYF.

V is TRBV28 and J is TRBJ1-4; D may be TRBD1 (6 bases). Per the germline V gene, CDR1 is MDHEN and CDR2 is SYDVKM. The V end lost 2 bases, the J end lost 3 bases, and 16 bases lay between the germline ends. There are 17 residues in the CDR3. In DNA, the CDR3 is TGTGCCAGCAGTTTAAGTAAAACAGGGAAATCTAATGAAAAACTGTTTTTT. Protein product: CASSLSKTGKSNEKLFF.

This chain links TRBV27 with TRBJ1-6; D is ambiguous. Deletions cut 3 bases from V and 12 bases from J, with 15 bases between. Germline V gene data show CDR1 as MNHEY and CDR2 as SMNVEV (reference sequence). This CDR3 has 14 residues. The chain's CDR3 is CASSLGGSLGPLHF. The CDR3 bases are TGTGCCAGCAGTTTGGGAGGCAGCCTGGGACCCCTCCACTTT.

This clone was recorded a few times. The chain employs TRBV5-1 and TRBJ1-1; a possible D gene is TRBD1 (5 bases). Germline CDR1 is SGHRS and CDR2 is YFSETQ. V was clipped by 4 bases and J by 1 base, with 11 bases between them. This CDR3 spans 14 amino acids. The CDR3 DNA sequence: TGCGCCAGCAGCCCCAGGGCTCCGAACACTGAAGCTTTCTTT. This translates into CASSPRAPNTEAFF.